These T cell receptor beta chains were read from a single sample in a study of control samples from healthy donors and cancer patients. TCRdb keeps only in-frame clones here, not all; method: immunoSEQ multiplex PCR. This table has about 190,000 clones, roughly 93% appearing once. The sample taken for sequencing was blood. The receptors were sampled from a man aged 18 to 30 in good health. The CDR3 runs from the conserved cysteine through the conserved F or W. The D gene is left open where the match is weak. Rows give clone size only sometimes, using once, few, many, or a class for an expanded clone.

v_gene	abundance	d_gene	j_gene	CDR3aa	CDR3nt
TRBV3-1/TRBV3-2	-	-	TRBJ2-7	CASSQAGIDEQYF	TGTGCCAGCAGCCAAGCAGGGATTGACGAGCAGTACTTC
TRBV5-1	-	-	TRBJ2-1	CASSFQDAYNEQFF	TGCGCCAGCAGCTTTCAAGATGCCTACAATGAGCAGTTCTTC
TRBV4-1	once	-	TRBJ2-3	CASSPDRYSTDTQYF	TGCGCCAGCAGCCCGGACAGATACTCCACAGATACGCAGTATTTT
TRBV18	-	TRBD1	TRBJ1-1	CASSPRTGENTEAFF	TGTGCCAGCTCACCTAGGACAGGGGAGAACACTGAAGCTTTCTTT
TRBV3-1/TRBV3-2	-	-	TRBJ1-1	CASSQPGGAMNTEAFF	TGTGCCAGCAGCCAACCCGGTGGGGCAATGAACACTGAAGCTTTCTTT
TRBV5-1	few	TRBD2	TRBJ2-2	CASSLGLAPGELFF	TGCGCCAGCAGCTTGGGACTAGCCCCCGGGGAGCTGTTTTTT
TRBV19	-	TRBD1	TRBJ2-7	CASSMGGQAVSYEQYF	TGTGCCAGTAGTATGGGGGGACAGGCGGTCTCCTACGAGCAGTACTTC
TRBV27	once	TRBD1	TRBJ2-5	CASSRRGRGQETQYF	TGTGCCAGCAGCAGAAGAGGCAGGGGGCAGGAGACCCAGTACTTC
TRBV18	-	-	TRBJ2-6	CASSPAGANVLTF	TGTGCCAGCTCACCGGCAGGGGCCAACGTCCTGACTTTC
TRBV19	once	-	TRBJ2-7	CASSKGNEQYF	TGTGCCAGTAGTAAAGGTAACGAGCAGTACTTC
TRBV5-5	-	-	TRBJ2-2	CASLKNRNTGELFF	TGTGCCAGCCTTAAGAACCGGAACACCGGGGAGCTGTTTTTT
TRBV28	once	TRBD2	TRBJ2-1	CASSSPGGLAGGEQFF	TGTGCCAGCAGTTCTCCCGGGGGACTAGCGGGGGGTGAGCAGTTCTTC
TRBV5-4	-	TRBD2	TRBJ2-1	CASSHAGLAGGFEQFF	TGTGCCAGCAGCCATGCGGGCCTAGCGGGGGGGTTTGAGCAGTTCTTC
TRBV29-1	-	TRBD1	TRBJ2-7	CSVGGGGYEQYF	TGCAGCGTTGGAGGGGGCGGCTACGAGCAGTACTTC
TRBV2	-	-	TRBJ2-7	CASRPTTNDYEQYF	TGTGCCAGCAGACCAACTACTAACGACTACGAGCAGTACTTC
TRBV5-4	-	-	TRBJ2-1	CASSLDPGEENEQFF	TGTGCCAGCAGCTTGGACCCAGGGGAGGAAAATGAGCAGTTCTTC
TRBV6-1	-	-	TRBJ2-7	CASSEGFGRTSYEQYF	TGTGCCAGCAGTGAAGGGTTTGGGAGAACCTCCTACGAGCAGTACTTC
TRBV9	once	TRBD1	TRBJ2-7	CASSVSPGQGREQYF	TGTGCCAGCAGCGTATCCCCGGGACAGGGTAGAGAGCAGTACTTC
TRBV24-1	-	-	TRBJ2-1	CATSDTQSLYNEQFF	TGTGCCACCAGTGATACCCAGAGCCTCTACAATGAGCAGTTCTTC
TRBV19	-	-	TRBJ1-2	CASSVGQPYYGYTF	TGTGCCAGTAGTGTAGGACAGCCTTATTATGGCTACACCTTC
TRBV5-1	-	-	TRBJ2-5	CASSLGGGIRETQYF	TGCGCCAGCAGCTTGGGCGGCGGGATTCGAGAGACCCAGTACTTC
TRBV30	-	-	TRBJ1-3	CAWIKSGGGGNTIYF	TGTGCCTGGATTAAATCGGGGGGAGGTGGAAACACCATATATTTT
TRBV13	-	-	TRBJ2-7	CASSSLLADGNYEQYF	TGTGCCAGCAGCTCTCTACTAGCAGATGGGAATTACGAGCAGTACTTC
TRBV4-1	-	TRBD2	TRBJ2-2	CASKSGEGTGELFF	TGCGCCAGCAAATCGGGGGAGGGGACCGGGGAGCTGTTTTTT
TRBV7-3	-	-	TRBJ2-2	CASSLVGVVTGELFF	TGTGCCAGCAGCTTAGTCGGGGTGGTCACCGGGGAGCTGTTTTTT
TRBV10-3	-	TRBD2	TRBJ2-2	CAIKAGGNTGELFF	TGTGCCATCAAAGCGGGGGGGAACACCGGGGAGCTGTTTTTT
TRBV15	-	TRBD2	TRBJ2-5	CATSRTSGGPPETQYF	TGTGCCACCAGCAGGACTAGCGGGGGGCCCCCAGAGACCCAGTACTTC
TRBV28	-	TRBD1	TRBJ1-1	CASSLPRQGRGAFF	TGTGCCAGCAGTTTACCCCGACAGGGGAGGGGAGCTTTCTTT
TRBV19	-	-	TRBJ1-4	CASSIGGRLNEKLFF	TGTGCCAGTAGTATAGGGGGGCGTCTGAATGAAAAACTGTTTTTT
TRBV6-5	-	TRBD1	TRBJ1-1	CASSRGTGRSEAFF	TGTGCCAGCAGTAGAGGGACAGGACGGAGTGAAGCTTTCTTT
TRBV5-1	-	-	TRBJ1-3	CASTAGTNGNTIYF	TGCGCCAGCACTGCCGGGACAAATGGAAACACCATATATTTT
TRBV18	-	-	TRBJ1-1	CASSLQGNTEAFF	TGTGCCAGCTCATTACAGGGTAACACTGAAGCTTTCTTT
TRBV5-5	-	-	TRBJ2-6	CASSLDPGVNSGANVLTF	TGTGCCAGCAGCTTGGACCCGGGGGTCAACTCTGGGGCCAACGTCCTGACTTTC
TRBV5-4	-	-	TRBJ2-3	CASSNPAQETQYF	TGTGCCAGCAGCAACCCTGCGCAGGAAACGCAGTATTTT
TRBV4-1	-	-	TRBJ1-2	CASSQGPQGTLPNYGYTF	TGCGCCAGCAGCCAAGGGCCGCAGGGGACTTTACCGAACTATGGCTACACCTTC
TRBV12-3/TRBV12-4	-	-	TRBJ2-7	CASSFGRTYEQYF	TGTGCCAGCAGTTTTGGGCGGACCTACGAGCAGTACTTC
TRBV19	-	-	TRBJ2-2	CASSIDPQATLTGELFF	TGTGCCAGTAGTATAGATCCACAGGCGACACTTACCGGGGAGCTGTTTTTT
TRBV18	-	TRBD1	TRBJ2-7	CASSQSGTGDSYEQYF	TGTGCCAGCTCACAGTCTGGGACAGGGGACTCCTACGAGCAGTACTTC
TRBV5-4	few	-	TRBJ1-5	CASSLGQNQPQHF	TGTGCCAGCAGCCTTGGCCAAAATCAGCCCCAGCATTTT
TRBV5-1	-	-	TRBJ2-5	CASSLSTRHGYQETQYF	TGCGCCAGCAGCTTGTCTACCCGACACGGGTACCAAGAGACCCAGTACTTC
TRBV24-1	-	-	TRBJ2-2	CATSDPTGGRLGELFF	TGTGCCACCAGTGACCCGACAGGCGGGCGTTTGGGGGAGCTGTTTTTT
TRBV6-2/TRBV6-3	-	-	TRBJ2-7	CASSYKRGAGSSYEQYF	TGTGCCAGCAGTTACAAGAGGGGGGCGGGTAGCTCCTACGAGCAGTACTTC
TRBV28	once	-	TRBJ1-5	CAAGGAGQPQHF	TGTGCAGCCGGGGGGGCGGGTCAGCCCCAGCATTTT
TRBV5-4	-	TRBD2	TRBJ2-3	CASSLLSGGFFTDTQYF	TGTGCCAGCAGTCTTCTTAGCGGGGGGTTCTTCACAGATACGCAGTATTTT
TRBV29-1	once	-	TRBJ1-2	CSTLGITPVYGYTF	TGCAGCACCCTTGGGATCACCCCCGTTTATGGCTACACCTTC
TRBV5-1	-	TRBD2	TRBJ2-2	CASSSGLAGLTGELFF	TGCGCCAGCAGCTCGGGACTAGCGGGGCTCACCGGGGAGCTGTTTTTT
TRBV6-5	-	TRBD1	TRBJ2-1	CASSYWAGGVSNEQFF	TGTGCCAGCAGTTACTGGGCAGGGGGCGTTAGTAATGAGCAGTTCTTC
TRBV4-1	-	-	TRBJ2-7	CASSLRLTGRSSYEQYF	TGCGCCAGCAGCCTGCGACTAACAGGGCGAAGCTCCTACGAGCAGTACTTC
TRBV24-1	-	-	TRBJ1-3	CATSDSHPTAGNTIYF	TGTGCCACCAGTGATTCTCACCCGACAGCTGGAAACACCATATATTTT
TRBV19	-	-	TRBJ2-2	CASSLGQDTGELFF	TGTGCCAGTAGTCTGGGCCAAGACACCGGGGAGCTGTTTTTT
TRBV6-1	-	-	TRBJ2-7	CASSEATDSFYEQYF	TGTGCCAGCAGTGAAGCAACAGATTCCTTCTACGAGCAGTACTTC
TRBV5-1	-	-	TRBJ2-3	CASSLDGTTDTQYF	TGCGCCAGCAGCTTGGACGGCACCACAGATACGCAGTATTTT
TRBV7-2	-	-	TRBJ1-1	CASSLSGYRSFF	TGTGCCAGCAGCTTATCAGGGTACCGTTCTTTCTTT
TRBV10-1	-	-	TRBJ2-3	CASSESAGPSTDTQYF	TGCGCCAGCAGTGAGTCAGCAGGCCCTAGCACAGATACGCAGTATTTT
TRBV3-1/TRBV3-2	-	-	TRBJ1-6	CASSQDTAGTSSYNSPLHF	TGTGCCAGCAGCCAAGATACGGCCGGAACCAGCTCCTATAATTCACCCCTCCACTTT
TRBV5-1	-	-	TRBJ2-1	CASSPDLRGPPYNEQFF	TGCGCCAGCAGCCCCGATTTAAGGGGCCCCCCCTACAATGAGCAGTTCTTC
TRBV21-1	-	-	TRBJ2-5	CASSNTPQYF	TGTGCCAGCAGCAATACCCCCCAGTACTTC
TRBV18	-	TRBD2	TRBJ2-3	CASSPQGTSGTDTQYF	TGTGCCAGCTCACCTCAGGGGACTAGCGGCACAGATACGCAGTATTTT